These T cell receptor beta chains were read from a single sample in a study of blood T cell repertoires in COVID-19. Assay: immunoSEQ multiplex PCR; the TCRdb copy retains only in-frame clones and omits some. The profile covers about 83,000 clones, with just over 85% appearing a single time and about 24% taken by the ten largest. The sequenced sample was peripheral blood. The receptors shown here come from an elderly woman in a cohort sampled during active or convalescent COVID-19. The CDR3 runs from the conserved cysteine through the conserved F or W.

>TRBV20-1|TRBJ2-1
CSARLVDEQFF
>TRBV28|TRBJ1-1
CASTRVSGTEAFF
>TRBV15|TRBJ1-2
CATSREQGESYGYTF
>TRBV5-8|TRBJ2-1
CASSLVRTSGGSSYNEQFF
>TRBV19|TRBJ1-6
CASSRDSNSPLHF
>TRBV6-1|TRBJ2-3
CASSEWGRDIDTQYF
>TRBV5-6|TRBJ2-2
CASSFIRTGQWFRELFF
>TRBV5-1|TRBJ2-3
CASSPGEGSDTQYF
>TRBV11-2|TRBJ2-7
CASSFGQDYEQYF
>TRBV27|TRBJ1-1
CASSTDRLGATEAFF
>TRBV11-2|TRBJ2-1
CASSDWRRGGNEQFF
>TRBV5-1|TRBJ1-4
CASSLGQGGTNEKLFF
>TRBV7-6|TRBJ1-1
CASSSQIDDISTEAFF
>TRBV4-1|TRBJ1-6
CASSPSLGTGDNSPLHF